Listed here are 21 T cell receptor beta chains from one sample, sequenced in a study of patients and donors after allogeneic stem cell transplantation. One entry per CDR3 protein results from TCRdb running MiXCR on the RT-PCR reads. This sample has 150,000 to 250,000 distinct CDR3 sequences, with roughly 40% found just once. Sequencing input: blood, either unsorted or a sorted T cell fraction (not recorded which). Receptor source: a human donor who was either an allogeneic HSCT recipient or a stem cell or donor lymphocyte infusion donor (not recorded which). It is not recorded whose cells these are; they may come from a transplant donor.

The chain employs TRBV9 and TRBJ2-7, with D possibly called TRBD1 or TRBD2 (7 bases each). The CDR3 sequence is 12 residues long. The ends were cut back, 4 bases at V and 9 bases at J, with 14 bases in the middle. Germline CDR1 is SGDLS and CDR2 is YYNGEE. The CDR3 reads CASSNDREGQYF. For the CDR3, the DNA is TGTGCCAGCAGCAACGACAGGGAGGGGCAGTACTTC.

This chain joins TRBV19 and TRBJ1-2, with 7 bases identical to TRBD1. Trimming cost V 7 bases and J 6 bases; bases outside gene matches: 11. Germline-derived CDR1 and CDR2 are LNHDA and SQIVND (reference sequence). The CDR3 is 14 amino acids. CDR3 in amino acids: CASNPGTAFDGYTF. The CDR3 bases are TGTGCCAGTAACCCGGGGACAGCCTTTGATGGCTACACCTTC. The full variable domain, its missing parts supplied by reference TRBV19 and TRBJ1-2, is DGGITQSPKYLFRKEGQNVTLSCEQNLNHDAMYWYRQDPGQGLRLIYYSQIVNDFQKGDIAEGYSVSREKKESFPLTVTSAQKNPTAFYLCASNPGTAFDGYTFGSGTRLTVV.

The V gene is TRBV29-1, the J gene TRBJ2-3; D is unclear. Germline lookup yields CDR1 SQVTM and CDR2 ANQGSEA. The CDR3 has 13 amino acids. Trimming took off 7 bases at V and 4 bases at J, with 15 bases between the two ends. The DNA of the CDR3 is TGCAGCGCCAGCCCCGCAGGCCCAGATACGCAGTATTTT. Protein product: CSASPAGPDTQYF.

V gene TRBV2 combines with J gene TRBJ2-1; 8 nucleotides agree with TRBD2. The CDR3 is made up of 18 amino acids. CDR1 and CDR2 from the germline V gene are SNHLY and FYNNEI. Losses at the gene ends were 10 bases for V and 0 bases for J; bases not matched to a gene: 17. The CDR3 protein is CAITGTRGFISSYNEQFF. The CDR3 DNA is TGTGCCATTACCGGGACTAGAGGATTCATTAGCTCCTACAATGAGCAGTTCTTC.

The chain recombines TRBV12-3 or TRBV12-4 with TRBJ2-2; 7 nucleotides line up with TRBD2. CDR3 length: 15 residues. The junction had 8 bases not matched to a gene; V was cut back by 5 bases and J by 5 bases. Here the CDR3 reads CASSPSGGRTGELFF. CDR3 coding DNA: TGTGCCAGCAGTCCCTCGGGAGGCAGGACCGGGGAGCTGTTTTTT.

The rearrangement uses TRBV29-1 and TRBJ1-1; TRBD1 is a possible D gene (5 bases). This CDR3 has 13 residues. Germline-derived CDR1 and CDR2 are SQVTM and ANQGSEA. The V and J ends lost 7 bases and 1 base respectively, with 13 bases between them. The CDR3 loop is CSGRGRSNTEAFF. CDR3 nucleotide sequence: TGCAGCGGCCGGGGACGGTCGAACACTGAAGCTTTCTTT.

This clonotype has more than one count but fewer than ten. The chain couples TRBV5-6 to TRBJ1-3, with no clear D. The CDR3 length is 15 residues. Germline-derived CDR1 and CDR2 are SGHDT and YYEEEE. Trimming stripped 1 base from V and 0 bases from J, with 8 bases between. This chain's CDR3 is CASSLPALSGNTIYF. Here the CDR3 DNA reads TGTGCCAGCAGCTTGCCGGCCCTCTCTGGAAACACCATATATTTT.

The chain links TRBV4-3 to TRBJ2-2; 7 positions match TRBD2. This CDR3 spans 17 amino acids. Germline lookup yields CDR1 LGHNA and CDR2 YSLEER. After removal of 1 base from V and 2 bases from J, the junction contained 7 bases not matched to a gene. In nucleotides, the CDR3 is TGCGCCAGCAGCCAAGTGCGAGCGGGAAGAAACACCGGGGAGCTGTTTTTT. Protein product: CASSQVRAGRNTGELFF.

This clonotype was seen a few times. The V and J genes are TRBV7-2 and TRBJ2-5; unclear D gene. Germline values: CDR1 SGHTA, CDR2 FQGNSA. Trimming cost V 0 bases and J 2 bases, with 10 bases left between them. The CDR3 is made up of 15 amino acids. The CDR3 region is CASSLAGIYQETQYF. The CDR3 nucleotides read TGTGCCAGCAGCTTAGCGGGGATATATCAAGAGACCCAGTACTTC. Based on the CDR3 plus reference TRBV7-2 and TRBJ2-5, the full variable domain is GAGVSQSPSNKVTEKGKDVELRCDPISGHTALYWYRQSLGQGLEFLIYFQGNSAPDKSGLPSDRFSAERTGGSVSTLTIQRTQQEDSAVYLCASSLAGIYQETQYFGPGTRLLVL.

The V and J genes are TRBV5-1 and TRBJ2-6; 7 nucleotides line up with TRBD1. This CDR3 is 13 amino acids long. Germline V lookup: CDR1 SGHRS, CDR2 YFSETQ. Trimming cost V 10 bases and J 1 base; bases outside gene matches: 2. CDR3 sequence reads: CALTGSGANVLTF. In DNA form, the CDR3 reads TGCGCCTTGACAGGGTCTGGGGCCAACGTCCTGACTTTC.

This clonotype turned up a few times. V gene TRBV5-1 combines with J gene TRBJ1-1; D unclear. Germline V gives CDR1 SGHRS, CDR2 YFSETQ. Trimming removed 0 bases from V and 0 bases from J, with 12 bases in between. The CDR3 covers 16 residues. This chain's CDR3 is CASSLDRDGMNTEAFF. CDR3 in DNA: TGCGCCAGCAGCTTGGATAGGGATGGGATGAACACTGAAGCTTTCTTT.

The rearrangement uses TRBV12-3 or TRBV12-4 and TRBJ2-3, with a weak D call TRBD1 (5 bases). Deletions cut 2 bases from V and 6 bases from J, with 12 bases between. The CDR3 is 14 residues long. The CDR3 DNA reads TGTGCCAGCAGTTTACCCCCGTCAGGGGATACGCAGTATTTT. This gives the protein CASSLPPSGDTQYF.

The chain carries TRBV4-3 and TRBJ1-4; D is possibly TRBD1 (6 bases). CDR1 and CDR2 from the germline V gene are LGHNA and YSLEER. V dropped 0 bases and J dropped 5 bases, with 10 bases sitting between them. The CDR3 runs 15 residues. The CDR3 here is CASSQDQGGNEKLFF. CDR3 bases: TGCGCCAGCAGCCAAGATCAAGGGGGGAATGAAAAACTGTTTTTT.

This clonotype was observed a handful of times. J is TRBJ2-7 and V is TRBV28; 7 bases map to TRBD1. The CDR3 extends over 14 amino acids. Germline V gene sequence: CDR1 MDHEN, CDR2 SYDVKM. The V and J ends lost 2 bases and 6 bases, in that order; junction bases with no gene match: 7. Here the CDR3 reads CASSLPRGIGEQYF. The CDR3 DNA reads TGTGCCAGCAGTTTACCCAGGGGGATAGGCGAGCAGTACTTC.

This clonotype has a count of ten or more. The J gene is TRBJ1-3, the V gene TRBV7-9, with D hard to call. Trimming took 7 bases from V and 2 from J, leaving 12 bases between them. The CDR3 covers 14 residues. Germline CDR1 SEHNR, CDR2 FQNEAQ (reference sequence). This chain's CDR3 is CASNPPRTGNTIYF. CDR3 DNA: TGTGCCAGCAACCCTCCTAGAACTGGAAACACCATATATTTT. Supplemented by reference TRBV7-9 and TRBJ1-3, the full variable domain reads DTGVSQNPRHKITKRGQNVTFRCDPISEHNRLYWYRQTLGQGPEFLTYFQNEAQLEKSRLLSDRFSAERPKGSFSTLEIQRTEQGDSAMYLCASNPPRTGNTIYFGEGSWLTVV.

CDR3 sequence (DNA): TGTGCCAGCAGTTGGACGGGCCAAGAGACCCAGTACTTC. It codes for CASSWTGQETQYF. This sequence joins TRBV12-3 or TRBV12-4 and TRBJ2-5; no definite D call. Trimming removed 4 bases from V and 1 base from J, with 7 bases in between. This CDR3 has 13 residues.

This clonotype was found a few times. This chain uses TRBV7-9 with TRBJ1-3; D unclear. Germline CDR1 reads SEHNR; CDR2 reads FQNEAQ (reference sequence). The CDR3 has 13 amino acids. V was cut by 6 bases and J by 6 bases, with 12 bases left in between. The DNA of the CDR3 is TGTGCCAGCAGTTCCCCTTCACTAAACACCATATATTTT. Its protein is CASSSPSLNTIYF.

CDR3 DNA: TGCAGCGGTCGAAACACCGGGGAGCTGTTTTTT. Translation gives CSGRNTGELFF. The rearrangement links TRBV29-1 to TRBJ2-2; D is ambiguous. V shed 7 bases and J shed 2 bases, with 5 bases lying between them. The CDR3 is made up of 11 amino acids. The V gene's germline CDR1 is SQVTM and CDR2 ANQGSEA.

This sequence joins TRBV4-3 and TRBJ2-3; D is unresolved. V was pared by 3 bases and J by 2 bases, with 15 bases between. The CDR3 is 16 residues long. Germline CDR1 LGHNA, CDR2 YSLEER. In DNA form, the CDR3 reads TGCGCCAGCAGCCAGCTTGGCCTAGGTCTCACAGATACGCAGTATTTT. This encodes CASSQLGLGLTDTQYF.

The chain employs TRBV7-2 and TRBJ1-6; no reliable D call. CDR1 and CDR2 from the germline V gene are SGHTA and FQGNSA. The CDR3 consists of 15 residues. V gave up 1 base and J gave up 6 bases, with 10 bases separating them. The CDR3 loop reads CASSLDSQSNSPLHF. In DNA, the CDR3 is TGTGCCAGCAGCTTAGATTCCCAGTCTAATTCACCCCTCCACTTT.

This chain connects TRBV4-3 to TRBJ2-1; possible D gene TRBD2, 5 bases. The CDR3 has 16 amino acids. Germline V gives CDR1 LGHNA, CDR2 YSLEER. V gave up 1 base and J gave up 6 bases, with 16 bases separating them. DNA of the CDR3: TGCGCCAGCAGCCAAGGGGTCATGGACTTGTCCAATGAGCAGTTCTTC. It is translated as CASSQGVMDLSNEQFF.